This T cell receptor (beta chain) was profiled in a study of T cells in Graves' hyperthyroidism and ophthalmopathy. Uncontrolled infections, other autoimmune diseases, pregnancy or lactation led to exclusion of patients. Clinicians diagnosed patients from clinical symptoms, serum thyroxine and TRAb, thyroid ultrasound and orbital computed tomography. Template material for amplifying TCR beta CDR3 regions consisted of RNA transcripts. In the first-round RT-PCR of the TCR CDR3, the HTBI primer set was used. TCRdb redid the calling of the multiplex PCR reads with MiXCR, one entry per CDR3 protein. The sample has roughly 500,000 distinct CDR3 sequences; 22% are singletons. The V end lost 7 bases, the J end lost 2 bases, and 22 bases lay between the germline ends. CDR3 length: 17 amino acids. Germline CDR1 and CDR2: MNHNS and SASEGT.

The material sequenced was blood. The TCR sequence derives from a woman aged 70-85 years with Graves' ophthalmopathy. This chain uses TRBV6-1 with TRBJ2-3; a possible D gene is TRBD1 (6 bases). Written as DNA, the CDR3 is TGTGCCAGCACCCCTGGGGGCCTTAGCGAGGACACAGATACGCAGTATTTT. It is translated as CASTPGGLSEDTDTQYF.